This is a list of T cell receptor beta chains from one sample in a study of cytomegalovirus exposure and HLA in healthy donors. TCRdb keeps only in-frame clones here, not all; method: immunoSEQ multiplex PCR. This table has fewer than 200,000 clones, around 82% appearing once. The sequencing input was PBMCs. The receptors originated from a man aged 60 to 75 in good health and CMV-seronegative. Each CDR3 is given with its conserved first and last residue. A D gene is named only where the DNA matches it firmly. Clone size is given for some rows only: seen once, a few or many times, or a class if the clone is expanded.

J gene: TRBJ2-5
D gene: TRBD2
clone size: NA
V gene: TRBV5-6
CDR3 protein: CASSRLTSGKETQYF
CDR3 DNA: TGTGCCAGCAGCCGGTTGACTAGCGGCAAAGAGACCCAGTACTTC

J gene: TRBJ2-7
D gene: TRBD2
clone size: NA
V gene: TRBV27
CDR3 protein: CASSLAIGRVYEQYF
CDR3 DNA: TGTGCCAGCAGCCTCGCCATAGGGAGGGTCTACGAGCAGTACTTC

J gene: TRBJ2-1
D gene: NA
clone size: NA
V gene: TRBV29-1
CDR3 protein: CSVPLLSSGDEQFF
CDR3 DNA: TGCAGCGTTCCCCTCCTTAGCTCGGGGGATGAGCAGTTCTTC

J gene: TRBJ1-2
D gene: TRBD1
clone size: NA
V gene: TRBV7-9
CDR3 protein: CASSLGGQASPIYGYTF
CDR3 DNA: TGTGCCAGCAGCTTAGGGGGACAGGCCAGTCCCATCTATGGCTACACCTTC

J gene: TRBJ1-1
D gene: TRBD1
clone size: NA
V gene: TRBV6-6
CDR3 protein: CASSYTNTGVNTEAFF
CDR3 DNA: TGTGCCAGCAGTTACACAAATACAGGGGTGAACACTGAAGCTTTCTTT

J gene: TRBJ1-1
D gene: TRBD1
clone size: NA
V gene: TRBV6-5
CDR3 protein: CASSRGTGNTEAFF
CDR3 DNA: TGTGCCAGCAGCCGAGGGACAGGGAACACTGAAGCTTTCTTT

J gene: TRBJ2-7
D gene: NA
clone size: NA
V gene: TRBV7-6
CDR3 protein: CASAGLSYEQYF
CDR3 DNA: TGTGCCAGTGCGGGACTCTCCTACGAGCAGTACTTC

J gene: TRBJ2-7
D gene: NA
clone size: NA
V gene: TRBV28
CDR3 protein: CASRAGVQGGYEQYF
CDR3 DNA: TGTGCCAGCAGAGCAGGGGTTCAGGGGGGTTACGAGCAGTACTTC

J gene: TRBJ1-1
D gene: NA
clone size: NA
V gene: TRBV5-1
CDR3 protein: CASRGEGTFCGAFF
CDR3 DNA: TGCGCCAGCAGGGGTGAGGGGACTTTCTGTGGAGCTTTCTTT

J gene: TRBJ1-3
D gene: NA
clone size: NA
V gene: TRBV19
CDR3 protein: CASSIGSDGGNTIYF
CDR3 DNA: TGTGCCAGTAGTATCGGGTCCGACGGTGGAAACACCATATATTTT

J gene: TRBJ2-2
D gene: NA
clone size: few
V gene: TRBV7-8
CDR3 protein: CASSLWDWNGGNTGELFF
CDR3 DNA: TGTGCCAGCAGCTTATGGGACTGGAACGGGGGGAACACCGGGGAGCTGTTTTTT

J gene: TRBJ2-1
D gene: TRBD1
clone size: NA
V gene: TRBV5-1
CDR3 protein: CASSWTGDRSEQFF
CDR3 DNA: TGCGCCAGCAGCTGGACAGGGGATCGTAGTGAGCAGTTCTTC

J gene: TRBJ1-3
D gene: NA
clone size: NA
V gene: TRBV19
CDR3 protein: CASSGLSGNTIYF
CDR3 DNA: TGTGCCAGTAGCGGACTCTCTGGAAACACCATATATTTT

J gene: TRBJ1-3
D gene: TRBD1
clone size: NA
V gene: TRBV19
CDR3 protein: CASGPGQGTLSGNTIYF
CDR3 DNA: TGTGCCAGTGGTCCCGGACAGGGGACCCTCTCTGGAAACACCATATATTTT

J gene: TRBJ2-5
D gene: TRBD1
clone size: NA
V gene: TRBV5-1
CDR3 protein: CASSLEDRGRFRETQYF
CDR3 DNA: TGCGCCAGCAGCTTGGAGGACAGGGGGCGATTTAGGGAGACCCAGTACTTC

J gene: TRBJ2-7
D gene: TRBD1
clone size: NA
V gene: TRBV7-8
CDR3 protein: CASSPGTGGNEQYF
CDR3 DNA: TGTGCCAGCAGCCCGGGGACAGGGGGAAACGAGCAGTACTTC

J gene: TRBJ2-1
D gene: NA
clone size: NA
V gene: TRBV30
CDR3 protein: CAWSGQQDNEQFF
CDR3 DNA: TGTGCCTGGAGTGGACAGCAAGACAATGAGCAGTTCTTC

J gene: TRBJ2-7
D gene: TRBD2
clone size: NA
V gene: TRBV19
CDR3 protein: CASSPLAGPYEQYF
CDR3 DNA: TGTGCCAGTAGTCCGTTAGCGGGACCCTACGAGCAGTACTTC

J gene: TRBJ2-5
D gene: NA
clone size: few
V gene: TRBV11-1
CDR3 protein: CASSSGLGETQYF
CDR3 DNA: TGTGCCAGCAGCTCAGGGTTGGGAGAGACCCAGTACTTC

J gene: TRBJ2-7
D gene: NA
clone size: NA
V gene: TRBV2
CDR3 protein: CAGREQPSVWEQYF
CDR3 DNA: TGTGCCGGTCGGGAGCAACCAAGTGTGTGGGAGCAGTACTTC

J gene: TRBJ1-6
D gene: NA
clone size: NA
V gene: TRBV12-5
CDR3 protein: CASGLYGVSPLNF
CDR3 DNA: TGTGCTAGTGGTCTCTACGGGGTCTCACCCCTCAACTTT

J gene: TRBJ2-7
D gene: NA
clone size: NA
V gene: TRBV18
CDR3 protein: CASSPDRYEQYF
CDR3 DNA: TGTGCCAGCTCACCCGACAGGTACGAGCAGTACTTC

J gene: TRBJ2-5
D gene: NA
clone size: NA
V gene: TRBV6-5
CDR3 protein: CASSSTGGPKETQYF
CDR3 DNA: TGTGCCAGCAGTTCAACGGGGGGCCCTAAAGAGACCCAGTACTTC